This is a list of T cell receptor beta chains from one sample in a study of shared T cell receptors in the human thymus. TCRdb keeps only in-frame clones here, not all; method: immunoSEQ multiplex PCR. The sample records over 350,000 clones, 85% to 95% being singletons. The source material was thymocytes. Every receptor here comes from a human donor. Both conserved end residues are trimmed from each CDR3. The listing skips clone size in some rows; elsewhere it reads once, few, many or a size class.

NA	TRBV4-3	TRBJ2-4	ASSQSSRLGAKNIQY
NA	TRBV5-4	TRBJ1-3	ASSEPSGGNTIY
NA	TRBV9	TRBJ2-2	ASGPLGTGELF
NA	TRBV9	TRBJ1-1	ASSVGQENTEAF
NA	TRBV21-1	TRBJ2-7	ASSKGGGRGGSAYEQY
NA	TRBV5-6	TRBJ2-3	ASSPGLAPADTQY
NA	TRBV19	TRBJ2-5	ASSIARTGDPETQY
once	TRBV5-4	TRBJ1-3	ASSWTGRVSGNTIY
NA	TRBV5-1	TRBJ1-3	ASSLRDSGNTIY
NA	TRBV4-2	TRBJ1-2	ASSQAGRSYGYT
NA	TRBV4-2	TRBJ2-3	ASSQDRGLAGKTTDTQY
NA	TRBV4-3	TRBJ2-3	ASSPWGSTDTQY
once	TRBV28	TRBJ2-1	ASSFGLGGYNEQF
NA	TRBV7-2	TRBJ2-3	ASSLMGGTDTQY
NA	TRBV10-3	TRBJ2-7	AISESQREGHYEQY
NA	TRBV7-8	TRBJ1-5	ASSPLSGRSNQPQH
once	TRBV10-3	TRBJ2-5	AATSPETQY
NA	TRBV4-2	TRBJ2-6	ASSSPGTRTGGANVLT
NA	TRBV7-2	TRBJ2-7	ASSLAGDEQY
NA	TRBV28	TRBJ2-5	ASGMHVRDIPFQETQY
NA	TRBV28	TRBJ2-1	ASSLPLPGVKNNEQF
NA	TRBV5-1	TRBJ2-7	ASSDNLGLAGGPSEQY
NA	TRBV19	TRBJ2-3	ASSIGSREGPTGDTQY
few	TRBV7-9	TRBJ2-7	ASSSGGKWEQY
NA	TRBV10-2	TRBJ1-2	ASIQGNGYT
NA	TRBV5-5	TRBJ2-7	ASSFGGLAYEQY
NA	TRBV5-6	TRBJ1-3	ASSLEAGKGGNTIY
NA	TRBV4-3	TRBJ1-1	ASSQGGTYQGSTEAF
NA	TRBV28	TRBJ1-4	ASRTDGWPGEKLF
NA	TRBV7-9	TRBJ2-3	ASSPKSTSTDTQY
once	TRBV19	TRBJ2-7	ASTPGQGWAYEQY
NA	TRBV30	TRBJ2-7	AWSVPRTGYSYEQY
NA	TRBV7-9	TRBJ2-7	ASSFLTGYEQY
NA	TRBV6-4	TRBJ2-4	ASRPYRQGKNIQY
NA	TRBV6-6	TRBJ2-5	ASSYLWGSPETQY
NA	TRBV19	TRBJ2-1	ASSTEWYNEQF
NA	TRBV4-1	TRBJ2-1	ASSQGFSGQYNEQF
NA	TRBV28	TRBJ2-3	ASSPLTGVWLTDTQY
NA	TRBV19	TRBJ2-7	ASSQRKRDSDYEQY
NA	TRBV15	TRBJ1-2	ATSSRTGKAGYT
NA	TRBV5-6	TRBJ2-7	ASSRTTTSGRVDEQY
NA	TRBV2	TRBJ1-1	ASSERPTEAF
NA	TRBV27	TRBJ2-2	ASSPPDSLMELF
NA	TRBV14	TRBJ2-1	ASSQGGNEQF
NA	TRBV4-1	TRBJ2-3	ASSQDLGSEGDTQY
NA	TRBV28	TRBJ2-7	ASSLYPWESGSYEQY
NA	TRBV10-2	TRBJ2-3	ASGAESTDTQY
NA	TRBV7-9	TRBJ2-1	ASSPPSGPYNEQF
NA	TRBV19	TRBJ2-2	ASSLVTENTGELF
NA	TRBV29-1	TRBJ1-2	SVVGQGKGYT
once	TRBV18	TRBJ1-1	ASSPSFRNWEVLPGVDEAF
NA	TRBV4-2	TRBJ2-1	ASSQVNGRLVDGEQF
NA	TRBV27	TRBJ2-6	ASSSIIAGANVLT
NA	TRBV28	TRBJ1-2	ASSPGQTNYGYT